This note documents a single T cell receptor beta chain sequence. The target antigen is unknown. This entry comes from a study of PD-L1 blockade in urothelial cancer. Synthetically made TCR analog templates were put into each PCR as spikes. Some clones are missing from TCRdb's copy, which holds only in-frame ones; the method was immunoSEQ multiplex PCR. Among approximately 71,000 clones listed, around 90% were seen once. This CDR3 has 14 amino acids. Germline V lookup: CDR1 SGHAT, CDR2 FQNNGV. V dropped 4 bases and J dropped 3 bases, with 11 bases sitting between them. Study outcomes and limitations: Tumor-associated clones in the blood of durable-benefit patients grew more at 3 weeks.

This sample comprised PBMCs, obtained around atezolizumab (anti-PD-L1) treatment. The gene calls are TRBV11-2 and TRBJ2-3; the D gene is possibly TRBD2 (5 bases). The receptor was derived from a man in his fifties or sixties with urothelial cancer. The CDR3 reads CASSSYIATDTQYF. The CDR3 region has the DNA TGTGCCAGCAGCTCATACATAGCGACAGATACGCAGTATTTT.